This entry lists 15 T cell receptor beta chains sequenced from one sample in a study of beta chain features in type 1 diabetes. What was sequenced were expressed TCRB transcripts, since all of the isolated RNA had been reverse transcribed. Profiling relied on immunoSEQ multiplex PCR, and the TCRdb table lists in-frame clones only, not all of them. This table has a few hundred thousand clones, 10% to 15% appearing once. General study findings and limits: All four CD4+ subsets of Type 1 diabetes patients contained TCRB CDR3s that were moderately but significantly shorter.

These receptors' antigens are unknown. Sequenced material: naive CD4+ T cells from blood. These receptor sequences come from a young woman with type 1 diabetes.

A few counts support this clone. This chain joins TRBV30 and TRBJ2-3; 8 bases fit TRBD2. This CDR3 spans 17 amino acids. From germline, CDR1 is GTSNPN and CDR2 SVGIG (reference sequence). The junction had 9 bases not matched to a gene; V was cut back by 0 bases and J by 1 base. The CDR3 sequence is CAWSVASGFRGTDTQYF. In nucleotides, the CDR3 is TGTGCCTGGAGTGTGGCTAGCGGGTTTAGGGGCACAGATACGCAGTATTTT.

Only a few counts were recorded for this clone. The J gene is TRBJ1-2, the V gene TRBV2; 7 nucleotides line up with TRBD1. Germline CDR1 SNHLY, CDR2 FYNNEI. The CDR3 is made up of 16 amino acids. V shed 5 bases and J 4 bases; nucleotides not matched to a gene: 13. The CDR3: CASSTLRQGGAYGYTF. The CDR3 coding sequence is TGTGCCAGCAGTACCCTCAGGCAGGGGGGAGCCTATGGCTACACCTTC.

This chain connects TRBV10-3 to TRBJ1-5; no clear D gene. The CDR3 consists of 12 residues. Per the germline V gene, CDR1 is ENHRY and CDR2 is SYGVKD. Trimming pared 6 bases from V and 5 bases from J, leaving 8 bases between. CDR3 in DNA: TGTGCCATCAGCCGTGTTGATCAGCCCCAGCATTTT. Amino acids: CAISRVDQPQHF.

This chain links TRBV11-3 with TRBJ2-7; no reliable D call. The CDR3 covers 13 residues. CDR1 and CDR2 from the germline V gene are SGHNT and YENEEA. V was trimmed by 5 bases and J by 2 bases, leaving 10 bases between them. CDR3 in amino acids: CASSPNAAYEQYF. The CDR3, as DNA: TGTGCCAGCAGCCCAAACGCAGCCTACGAGCAGTACTTC.

The sample holds a few counts of this clone. CDR3 coding DNA: TGTGCCAGCAGTGGGCCCGGGACAGGGTTTTCACCCCTCCACTTT. Protein: CASSGPGTGFSPLHF. The chain uses TRBV6-1 and TRBJ1-6, with 9 bases lining up with TRBD1. The CDR3 loop spans 15 amino acids. Germline CDR1 is MNHNS and CDR2 is SASEGT. J was trimmed by 9 bases and V by 4 bases; bases with no gene match: 7.

This clone has just one count. The CDR3 DNA sequence: TGTGCCATCAGTGAGGGAACGGACAGGGGAGGAGAAAAACTGTTTTTT. Protein product: CAISEGTDRGGEKLFF. This chain links TRBV10-3 with TRBJ1-4; 9 bases line up with TRBD1. The V segment lost 2 bases and the J segment 8 bases; nucleotides outside the gene matches: 9. Per germline, CDR1 ENHRY and CDR2 SYGVKD. The CDR3 totals 16 residues.

There are a few counts of this clone. V and J are TRBV29-1 and TRBJ1-4; D might be TRBD1 (6 bases). CDR3 length: 12 residues. In germline, CDR1 is SQVTM, CDR2 ANQGSEA. V lost 8 bases, J lost 5 bases, and 12 bases lay in between. CDR3 DNA sequence: TGCAGCTTCTTGCAGGGGAATGAAAAACTGTTTTTT. Translating it yields CSFLQGNEKLFF.

A few counts support this clone. The chain carries TRBV7-9 and TRBJ2-5; TRBD2 is a possible D gene (6 bases). This CDR3 is 15 amino acids long. The germline gives CDR1 SEHNR, CDR2 FQNEAQ (reference sequence). V was shortened by 2 bases and J by 2 bases, with 12 bases between the two germline ends. The CDR3 nucleotides are TGTGCCAGCAGCTTACCTCTGGGGGGACAAGAGACCCAGTACTTC. It yields the protein CASSLPLGGQETQYF. Based on the CDR3 plus reference TRBV7-9 and TRBJ2-5, the full variable domain is DTGVSQNPRHKITKRGQNVTFRCDPISEHNRLYWYRQTLGQGPEFLTYFQNEAQLEKSRLLSDRFSAERPKGSFSTLEIQRTEQGDSAMYLCASSLPLGGQETQYFGPGTRLLVL.

The rearrangement joins TRBV19 to TRBJ2-6; D gene ambiguous. Germline-derived CDR1 and CDR2 are LNHDA and SQIVND (reference sequence). The CDR3 covers 17 residues. Trimming cost V 0 bases and J 0 bases, with 9 bases left between them. Here the CDR3 DNA reads TGTGCCAGTAGTATAGAGGGCCGGTTCTCTGGGGCCAACGTCCTGACTTTC. Its protein is CASSIEGRFSGANVLTF.

There are a few counts of this clone. This CDR3 is CASSPTGEDTQYF. CDR3 DNA: TGTGCCAGCTCACCGACAGGGGAAGATACGCAGTATTTT. The rearrangement joins TRBV18 to TRBJ2-3; 8 bases line up with TRBD1. Trimming cost V 3 bases and J 5 bases; bases outside gene matches: 1. The length of the CDR3 is 13 residues. The germline V gene has CDR1 KGHSH and CDR2 LQKENI.

This chain connects TRBV7-2 to TRBJ2-7, with 8 positions matching TRBD2. This CDR3 has 14 residues. The V gene's germline CDR1 is SGHTA and CDR2 FQGNSA. V lost 5 bases and J lost 1; bases outside the gene matches: 4. CDR3 nucleotides: TGTGCCAGCAGCGTTAGCGGGGTGTCCTACGAGCAGTACTTC. Translating gives CASSVSGVSYEQYF.

The gene calls are TRBV5-1 and TRBJ1-6; 8 nucleotides line up with TRBD1. Germline CDR1 and CDR2: SGHRS and YFSETQ. This CDR3 region has 17 residues. Trimming removed 0 bases from V and 6 bases from J; junction bases left unmatched: 8. CDR3 loop: CASSLVVGQGGNSPLHF. The DNA for the CDR3 is TGCGCCAGCAGCTTGGTGGTCGGACAGGGAGGTAATTCACCCCTCCACTTT.

This sequence joins TRBV9 and TRBJ2-3, with 15 bases aligning to TRBD2. CDR3 length equals 21 residues. The V and J ends lost 1 base and 1 base, in that order; junction bases with no gene match: 13. Germline lookup yields CDR1 SGDLS and CDR2 YYNGEE. CDR3: CASSVTTGTSGGRRGTDTQYF. The CDR3 DNA is TGTGCCAGCAGCGTAACTACCGGGACTAGCGGGGGGCGACGGGGCACAGATACGCAGTATTTT.

This clone was seen only a few times. V usage is TRBV7-3 and J usage is TRBJ1-2; D ambiguous. The V gene lost 5 bases and the J gene lost 2 bases, with 12 bases spanning the gap. This CDR3 has 14 amino acids. Germline CDR1 and CDR2: SGHTA and FQGTGA. This chain's CDR3 is CASSPNPGNYGYTF. The CDR3 nucleotides are TGTGCCAGCAGCCCAAACCCAGGCAACTATGGCTACACCTTC.

The chain couples TRBV7-6 to TRBJ2-4; 7 nucleotides match TRBD1. Germline V lookup: CDR1 SGHVS, CDR2 FNYEAQ. There are 14 residues in the CDR3. Trimming cost V 3 bases and J 8 bases; bases outside gene matches: 7. The CDR3, as DNA: TGTGCCAGCAGCTTGGGACAGAAGTGGGACATTCAGTACTTC. Encoded protein: CASSLGQKWDIQYF.